The next 18 T cell receptor beta chains were all read from a single sample in a study of blood T cell repertoires in COVID-19. Produced via immunoSEQ multiplex PCR; TCRdb's table is partial and in-frame only. The table includes 50,000 or so clones, roughly 89% detected once. The specimen was peripheral blood. The receptors shown here come from a man between 60 and 70 years old with active COVID-19.

The chain uses TRBV6-1 and TRBJ1-2; perhaps TRBD1 as D (5 bases). The CDR3 spans 14 residues. Germline assignment: CDR1 MNHNS and CDR2 SASEGT. V was shortened by 2 bases and J by 8 bases, with 15 bases between the two germline ends. Written as DNA, the CDR3 is TGTGCCAGCAGTGAATGGGGGGGTAAGGTCGGCTACACCTTC. Translation gives CASSEWGGKVGYTF.

The V call is TRBV5-1, the J call TRBJ2-5, with D perhaps matching TRBD1 (6 bases). This CDR3 comprises 14 residues. Germline V gene data show CDR1 as SGHRS and CDR2 as YFSETQ. Trimming took off 4 bases at V and 7 bases at J, with 17 bases between the two ends. The CDR3 sequence is CASSDWGPFGTQYF. The CDR3 bases are TGCGCCAGCAGCGACTGGGGGCCCTTTGGGACCCAGTACTTC.

The chain has TRBV19 and TRBJ1-6; TRBD1 might be the D (5 bases). The CDR3 consists of 14 residues. The ends were cut back, 3 bases at V and 7 bases at J, with 10 bases in the middle. The V gene's germline CDR1 is LNHDA and CDR2 SQIVND (reference sequence). The CDR3, as DNA: TGTGCCAGTAGTATGCCCGGGGGAAATTCACCCCTCCACTTT. Translated, it gives CASSMPGGNSPLHF. Full variable domain (missing parts from reference TRBV19 and TRBJ1-6): DGGITQSPKYLFRKEGQNVTLSCEQNLNHDAMYWYRQDPGQGLRLIYYSQIVNDFQKGDIAEGYSVSREKKESFPLTVTSAQKNPTAFYLCASSMPGGNSPLHFGNGTRLTVT.

The chain recombines TRBV27 with TRBJ2-5, with D possibly TRBD2 on 6 matching bases. CDR3 length: 13 amino acids. Germline V gene data show CDR1 as MNHEY and CDR2 as SMNVEV (reference sequence). Trimming pared 6 bases from V and 7 bases from J, leaving 15 bases between. CDR3 DNA sequence: TGTGCCAGCAGCTTGACTAGGGATGGGACCCAGTACTTC. Translation gives CASSLTRDGTQYF.

This clone was seen a single time. CDR3 bases: TGTGCCAGCAGTTTCTCCAGGAGGGATGGCTACACCTTC. It translates to CASSFSRRDGYTF. This chain uses TRBV28 with TRBJ1-2; D call uncertain. Germline CDR1 is MDHEN and CDR2 is SYDVKM. The CDR3 runs 13 residues. The germline V and J ends were trimmed by 3 bases and 6 bases, with 11 bases remaining between them.

V is TRBV4-1 and J is TRBJ1-5, with unresolved D. V was pared by 1 base and J by 6 bases, with 10 bases between. CDR1 MGHRA and CDR2 YSYEKL come from the germline V gene. This CDR3 has 14 residues. Here the CDR3 DNA reads TGCGCCAGCAGCCAAGTTCAGGTTGGTCAGCCCCAGCATTTT. This encodes CASSQVQVGQPQHF.

The J gene is TRBJ1-1, the V gene TRBV5-1; 7 nucleotides match TRBD1. V shed 2 bases, J shed 0 bases, and the junction held 4 bases outside the gene matches. In germline, CDR1 is SGHRS, CDR2 YFSETQ. This CDR3 comprises 15 residues. CDR3 sequence: CASSFGTAMNTEAFF. The CDR3 DNA reads as TGCGCCAGCAGCTTTGGGACAGCCATGAACACTGAAGCTTTCTTT.

The V gene is TRBV7-8, the J gene TRBJ2-5, with TRBD1 identical over 7 bases. The CDR3 length is 15 residues. CDR1 SGHVS and CDR2 FQNEAQ come from the germline V gene. With 3 bases clipped from V and 5 bases from J, the junction kept 9 bases outside the gene matches. The CDR3 is CASSFRGRVSETQYF. The CDR3 bases are TGTGCCAGCAGCTTCAGGGGGAGAGTTTCGGAGACCCAGTACTTC. Full variable domain (outside the CDR3, taken from reference TRBV7-8 and TRBJ2-5): GAGVSQSPRYKVAKRGQDVALRCDPISGHVSLFWYQQALGQGPEFLTYFQNEAQLDKSGLPSDRFFAERPEGSVSTLKIQRTQQEDSAVYLCASSFRGRVSETQYFGPGTRLLVL.

The rearrangement links TRBV3-1 (or the pseudogene TRBV3-2) to TRBJ2-7; TRBD2 agrees at 8 bases. Per the germline V gene, CDR1 is LGHDT and CDR2 is YNNKEL (reference sequence). The CDR3 spans 17 residues. V was pared by 7 bases and J by 7 bases, with 21 bases of the junction left unmatched. CDR3 sequence (DNA): TGTGCCAGCAACCGGGGAGGGATGATAGCGGGGTCTGGGGAGCAGTACTTC. Amino acids: CASNRGGMIAGSGEQYF.

The chain joins TRBV5-1 to TRBJ2-7; the match to TRBD2 covers 10 bases. V shed 4 bases, J shed 4 bases, and the junction held 5 bases outside the gene matches. The CDR3 totals 14 residues. Germline V lookup: CDR1 SGHRS, CDR2 YFSETQ. CDR3 sequence (DNA): TGCGCCAGCAGCCTTCTAGCGGGGGATTACGAGCAGTACTTC. Translating it yields CASSLLAGDYEQYF.

This clone was seen only a few times. This chain connects TRBV5-1 to TRBJ1-2, with TRBD1 identical over 10 bases. CDR3 length: 16 residues. CDR1 and CDR2 (germline): SGHRS, YFSETQ. With V trimmed by 0 bases and J by 4 bases, 6 bases remained unmatched. The CDR3 loop reads CASSLGGQGRGYGYTF. CDR3 nucleotides: TGCGCCAGCAGCTTGGGGGGACAGGGGCGCGGCTATGGCTACACCTTC.

CDR3 in amino acids: CASSVDSNHGTEAFF. CDR3 sequence (DNA): TGTGCCAGCAGCGTAGATTCAAACCACGGCACTGAAGCTTTCTTT. The chain has TRBV9 and TRBJ1-1, with no clear D. CDR3 length equals 15 residues. Germline CDR1 reads SGDLS; CDR2 reads YYNGEE. V was shortened by 0 bases and J by 4 bases, with 13 bases between the two germline ends.

The chain employs TRBV5-5 and TRBJ2-3; D might be TRBD1 (5 bases). This CDR3 is 15 amino acids long. Between the trimmed V and J ends, which lost 2 bases and 8 bases, there was a span of 18 bases. CDR1 is SGHKS, CDR2 YYEKEE, per germline (reference sequence). The CDR3 sequence: CASSFWGQRRATQYF. DNA of the CDR3: TGTGCCAGCAGCTTCTGGGGCCAAAGAAGAGCTACGCAGTATTTT. Variable domain in full (rest from reference TRBV5-5 and TRBJ2-3): DAGVTQSPTHLIKTRGQQVTLRCSPISGHKSVSWYQQVLGQGPQFIFQYYEKEERGRGNFPDRFSARQFPNYSSELNVNALLLGDSALYLCASSFWGQRRATQYFGPGTRLTVL.

The chain uses TRBV6-5 and TRBJ2-7, with TRBD1 as a possible D gene (5 bases). This CDR3 spans 15 amino acids. CDR1 is MNHEY and CDR2 is SVGAGI in the germline V gene. With 3 bases removed from V and 6 bases from J, the gap between germline ends came to 18 bases. In DNA form, the CDR3 reads TGTGCCAGCAGTTATTACAGGTTAACGAGTTTCGAGCAGTACTTC. This encodes CASSYYRLTSFEQYF.

The chain carries TRBV28 and TRBJ2-5; TRBD2 agrees at 7 bases. From germline, CDR1 is MDHEN and CDR2 SYDVKM. Losses at the gene ends were 6 bases for V and 3 bases for J; bases not matched to a gene: 10. This CDR3 is built from 15 residues. CDR3 DNA sequence: TGTGCCAGCAGGGGGAGCGGGACTCAGGAAGAGACCCAGTACTTC. Translated: CASRGSGTQEETQYF.

Points on this clone: Other DNA sequences in this specimen translate into the identical CDR3. V is TRBV5-1 and J is TRBJ2-3; D may be TRBD2 (6 bases). Between the trimmed V and J ends, which lost 2 bases and 6 bases, there was a span of 13 bases. The germline gives CDR1 SGHRS, CDR2 YFSETQ. The CDR3 consists of 14 residues. This CDR3 reads CASSLGLATDTQYF. The CDR3 DNA is TGCGCCAGCAGCTTAGGGCTAGCGACCGATACGCAGTATTTT.

The J gene is TRBJ2-5, the V gene TRBV28; D gene ambiguous. This CDR3 has 12 residues. Per germline, CDR1 MDHEN and CDR2 SYDVKM. V was trimmed by 2 bases and J by 6 bases, leaving 7 bases between them. CDR3 bases: TGTGCCAGCAGTTTAGGCAGAAAGACCCAGTACTTC. It specifies CASSLGRKTQYF.

This chain joins TRBV5-1 and TRBJ2-3, with 7 bases that match TRBD1. The CDR3 spans 19 residues. After removal of 4 bases from V and 3 bases from J, the junction contained 20 bases not matched to a gene. Germline CDR1 is SGHRS and CDR2 is YFSETQ. Here the CDR3 DNA reads TGCGCCAGCAGCCCCTCAGCCCTGACCGGGACAGTTAAAACAGATACGCAGTATTTT. It yields the protein CASSPSALTGTVKTDTQYF.